Below, 15 T cell receptor beta chains from the same sample are listed, as sequenced in a study of cytomegalovirus exposure and HLA in healthy donors. This PCR relied on a set of 60 Vbeta primers and 13 Jbeta primers. TCRdb keeps only in-frame clones here, not all; method: immunoSEQ multiplex PCR. The sample has over 150,000 clones, about 85% seen once. What was sequenced was PBMCs. The receptors were gathered from a man aged 30 to 39 in good health and CMV-seropositive.

J is TRBJ2-7 and V is TRBV6-5; 15 bases align to TRBD2. Germline-derived CDR1 and CDR2 are MNHEY and SVGAGI. The junction had 0 bases not matched to a gene; V was cut back by 6 bases and J by 3 bases. The CDR3 totals 14 residues. The CDR3 bases are TGTGCCAGCAGGGGACTAGCGGGAGGCTACGAGCAGTACTTC. It specifies CASRGLAGGYEQYF.

The V and J genes are TRBV19 and TRBJ2-5; 11 bases align to TRBD2. The CDR3 contains 15 residues. V lost 5 bases and J lost 2; bases outside the gene matches: 4. Germline loops: CDR1 LNHDA, CDR2 SQIVND (reference sequence). The CDR3 DNA is TGTGCCAGTAGTGTGGGACTAGCGGCTCAAGAGACCCAGTACTTC. Protein sequence: CASSVGLAAQETQYF.

V usage is TRBV9 and J usage is TRBJ2-1; TRBD2 matches at 9 bases. J gave up 0 bases and V 0 bases, and 7 bases lay outside the gene matches. Germline V lookup: CDR1 SGDLS, CDR2 YYNGEE. This CDR3 contains 18 residues. The CDR3 DNA is TGTGCCAGCAGCGTAGGGGCTGCGGGGGGGAGCTCCTACAATGAGCAGTTCTTC. Its protein product is CASSVGAAGGSSYNEQFF. The full variable domain, in which reference TRBV9 and TRBJ2-1 provide the parts outside the CDR3, is DSGVTQTPKHLITATGQRVTLRCSPRSGDLSVYWYQQSLDQGLQFLIQYYNGEERAKGNILERFSAQQFPDLHSELNLSSLELGDSALYFCASSVGAAGGSSYNEQFFGPGTRLTVL.

The genes are TRBV28 and TRBJ2-7; D is perhaps TRBD2 (6 bases). Germline V gives CDR1 MDHEN, CDR2 SYDVKM. CDR3 length: 12 amino acids. The V and J ends lost 8 bases and 0 bases respectively, with 8 bases between them. In DNA, the CDR3 is TGTGCCAGCGAGGACTACTCCTACGAGCAGTACTTC. It is translated as CASEDYSYEQYF.

A word on this clone: One end of the junction is discordant with germline, which a read error may explain. The genes are TRBV18 and TRBJ1-4; D remains ambiguous. In germline, CDR1 is KGHSH, CDR2 LQKENI. The CDR3 loop spans 16 amino acids. The CDR3 sequence is CASSAPNRGMNEKLFF. In DNA, the CDR3 is TGTGCCAGCTCAGCACCAAACCGGGGAATGAATGAAAAACTGTTTTTT. Combining the CDR3 with reference TRBV18 and TRBJ1-4 gives the whole variable domain NAGVMQNPRHLVRRRGQEARLRCSPMKGHSHVYWYRQLPEEGLKFMVYLQKENIIDESGMPKERFSAEFPKEGPSILRIQQVVRGDSAAYFCASSAPNRGMNEKLFFGSGTQLSVL.

The V gene is TRBV5-1, the J gene TRBJ1-1; 7 bases are a match to TRBD1. The V segment lost 3 bases and the J segment 1 base; nucleotides outside the gene matches: 6. There are 15 residues in the CDR3. Germline values: CDR1 SGHRS, CDR2 YFSETQ. CDR3 region: CASSSTTGANTEAFF. CDR3 coding DNA: TGCGCCAGCAGCTCAACCACAGGGGCGAACACTGAAGCTTTCTTT.

CDR3: CASSLDRVGGEQYF. CDR3 in DNA: TGCGCCAGCAGCCTGGACAGGGTCGGAGGCGAGCAGTACTTC. The J gene is TRBJ2-7, the V gene TRBV5-1; 8 nucleotides match TRBD1. The V gene end was trimmed by 4 bases and the J gene end by 6 bases; junction bases not matched to a gene: 9. CDR3 length: 14 amino acids. In germline, CDR1 is SGHRS, CDR2 YFSETQ.

The chain joins TRBV29-1 to TRBJ2-3; 8 nucleotides align to TRBD1. V gave up 6 bases and J gave up 4 bases; unmatched junction bases: 12. This CDR3 spans 15 amino acids. Per the germline V gene, CDR1 is SQVTM and CDR2 is ANQGSEA. As DNA, the CDR3 is TGCAGCGTCGCCTCCGGACAGGGTGCCGCAGATACGCAGTATTTT. Protein sequence: CSVASGQGAADTQYF.

V is TRBV19 and J is TRBJ2-7; TRBD1 matches 10 bases. CDR1 and CDR2 (germline): LNHDA, SQIVND (reference sequence). The V and J ends lost 7 bases and 2 bases, in that order; junction bases with no gene match: 2. This CDR3 region has 13 residues. CDR3 sequence: CASTGTGAYEQYF. For the CDR3, the DNA is TGTGCCAGTACCGGGACAGGGGCCTACGAGCAGTACTTC.

This chain uses TRBV11-1 with TRBJ2-5; D perhaps matches TRBD1 (6 bases). CDR1 is SGHAT and CDR2 is FQDESV in the germline V gene (reference sequence). V was pared by 4 bases and J by 5 bases, with 17 bases between. The CDR3 consists of 15 residues. For the CDR3, the DNA is TGTGCCAGCAGCTCCACGACTCAGGGGTTTGAGACCCAGTACTTC. Amino acid sequence: CASSSTTQGFETQYF. The full variable domain, with the rest looked up from reference TRBV11-1 and TRBJ2-5, is EAEVAQSPRYKITEKSQAVAFWCDPISGHATLYWYRQILGQGPELLVQFQDESVVDDSQLPKDRFSAERLKGVDSTLKIQPAELGDSAMYLCASSSTTQGFETQYFGPGTRLLVL.

This chain connects TRBV19 to TRBJ1-1, with 11 bases identical to TRBD1. From germline, CDR1 is LNHDA and CDR2 SQIVND (reference sequence). The V and J ends lost 4 bases and 3 bases, in that order; junction bases with no gene match: 4. This CDR3 contains 15 residues. Here the CDR3 DNA reads TGTGCCAGTAGTAGAGGACAGGGGGCCTACACTGAAGCTTTCTTT. It encodes CASSRGQGAYTEAFF.

This clone was counted only a few times. The gene calls are TRBV4-2 and TRBJ1-1; possible D gene TRBD1, 5 bases. This CDR3 spans 12 amino acids. Trimming stripped 3 bases from V and 5 bases from J, with 7 bases between. The germline V gene encodes CDR1 LGHNA and CDR2 YNFKEQ. The CDR3, as DNA: TGTGCCAGCAGCCAGCCAGGGACTGAAGCTTTCTTT. Its translation: CASSQPGTEAFF.

The genes are TRBV9 and TRBJ2-1, with D possibly being TRBD1 (6 bases). The CDR3 is 15 amino acids. Germline lookup yields CDR1 SGDLS and CDR2 YYNGEE. V was clipped by 0 bases and J by 10 bases, with 17 bases between them. The CDR3 DNA is TGTGCCAGCAGCGTAGCTCTGGGACATTCAGGGGAGCAGTTCTTC. It encodes CASSVALGHSGEQFF.

This clone has only one observation. The chain employs TRBV4-1 and TRBJ1-6; D call uncertain. CDR3 length equals 15 residues. Germline V gene sequence: CDR1 MGHRA, CDR2 YSYEKL. The V end was cut by 4 bases, the J end by 8 bases, with 15 bases between. The CDR3: CASSPGPGSDSPLHF. The CDR3 DNA reads TGCGCCAGCAGCCCCGGGCCGGGATCCGATTCACCCCTCCACTTT.

The chain employs TRBV6-1 and TRBJ1-2; 7 bases match TRBD1. Germline loops: CDR1 MNHNS, CDR2 SASEGT. The J segment lost 4 bases and the V segment lost 1 base, leaving 6 bases of the junction unmatched. The CDR3 consists of 15 residues. CDR3: CASSEGSGQTYGYTF. In DNA, the CDR3 is TGTGCCAGCAGTGAAGGGTCGGGACAGACCTATGGCTACACCTTC.